This TCR beta chain was recovered during a study of identical twins' blood T cells. Both ends of each TCR cDNA library bore sample-specific barcodes. Per the original methods: Clonotypes per individual ranged from about 85,000 to nearly 550,000. MiXCR, run by TCRdb on the 5' RACE reads, gives a single entry per CDR3 protein. In this record, the V and J calls reflect TCRdb's handling and not the investigators' own analysis. This sample yields 400,000 or so distinct CDR3 sequences, of which over 25% are seen a single time; about 6% belongs to the top ten. The study's findings and limits: Twin repertoire similarity may partly reflect shared environment.

The three twin pairs were reared together, likely meeting the same infections. This clonotype appeared a few times. The antigen is unknown. Sequences were obtained from PBMCs. The TCR sequence derives from a woman aged 18 to 55 in good health.

This CDR3 reads CSASDLRETQYF. CDR3 DNA: TGCAGTGCTTCCGATTTGCGAGAGACCCAGTACTTC. The chain uses TRBV20-1 and TRBJ2-5; D not certain. This CDR3 comprises 12 residues. Germline V gives CDR1 DFQATT, CDR2 SNEGSKA (reference sequence). Trimming removed 5 bases from V and 4 bases from J, with 11 bases in between.